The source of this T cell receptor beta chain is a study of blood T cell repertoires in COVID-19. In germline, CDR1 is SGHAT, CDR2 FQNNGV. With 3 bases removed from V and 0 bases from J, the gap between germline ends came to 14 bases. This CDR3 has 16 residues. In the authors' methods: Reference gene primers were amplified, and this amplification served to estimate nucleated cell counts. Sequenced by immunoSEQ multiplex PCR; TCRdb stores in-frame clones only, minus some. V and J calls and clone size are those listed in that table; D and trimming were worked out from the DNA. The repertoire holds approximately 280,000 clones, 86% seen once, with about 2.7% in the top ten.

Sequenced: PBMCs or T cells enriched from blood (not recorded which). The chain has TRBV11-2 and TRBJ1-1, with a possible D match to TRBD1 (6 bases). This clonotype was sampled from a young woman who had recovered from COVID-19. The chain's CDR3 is CASSLGTRIMNTEAFF. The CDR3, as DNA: TGTGCCAGCAGCTTGGGGACACGAATCATGAACACTGAAGCTTTCTTT. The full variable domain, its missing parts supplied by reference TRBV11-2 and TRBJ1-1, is EAGVAQSPRYKIIEKRQSVAFWCNPISGHATLYWYQQILGQGPKLLIQFQNNGVVDDSQLPKDRFSAERLKGVDSTLKIQPAKLEDSAVYLCASSLGTRIMNTEAFFGQGTRLTVV.